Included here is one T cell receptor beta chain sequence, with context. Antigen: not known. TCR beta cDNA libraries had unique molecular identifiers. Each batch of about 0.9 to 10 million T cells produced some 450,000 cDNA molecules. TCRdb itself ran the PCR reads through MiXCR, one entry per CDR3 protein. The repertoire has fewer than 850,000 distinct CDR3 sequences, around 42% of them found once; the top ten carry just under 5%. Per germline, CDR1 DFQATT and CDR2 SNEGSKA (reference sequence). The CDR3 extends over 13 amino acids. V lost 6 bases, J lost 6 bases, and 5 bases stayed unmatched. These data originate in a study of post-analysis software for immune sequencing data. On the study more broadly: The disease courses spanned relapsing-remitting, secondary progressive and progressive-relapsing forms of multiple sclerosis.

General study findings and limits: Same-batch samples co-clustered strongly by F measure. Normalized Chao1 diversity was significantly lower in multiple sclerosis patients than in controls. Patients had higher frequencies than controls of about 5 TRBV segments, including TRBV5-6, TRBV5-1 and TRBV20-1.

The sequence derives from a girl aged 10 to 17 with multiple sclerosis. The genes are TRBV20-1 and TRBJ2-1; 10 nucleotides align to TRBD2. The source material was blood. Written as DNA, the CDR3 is TGCAGTGCCGCCGGGACTAGCGTCAATGAGCAGTTCTTC. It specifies CSAAGTSVNEQFF.